This TCR beta chain derives from a study of human T cells and chemical hapten exposure. This clonotype was seen ten or more times. Antigen specificity is unknown. Time point: patch test 2, 6 weeks after DPC sensitization. The treatment is: therapeutic diphenylcyclopropenone sensitization with weekly scalp DPC. This CDR3 is built from 15 residues. Per germline, CDR1 SNHLY and CDR2 FYNNEI. The ends were cut back, 6 bases at V and 2 bases at J, with 13 bases in the middle. MiXCR, applied by TCRdb to the RACE reads, yields one record per CDR3 protein. The sample includes 65,000 to 95,000 distinct CDR3 sequences, less than 8.5% of them seen just once. Findings and limits, study-wide: Compared to controls, expanded TCRs made significantly more large clusters of similar CDR3s.

Sequenced material: whole blood, taken in connection with sensitization to the hapten diphenylcyclopropenone (DPC). This clonotype was obtained from a woman aged 25 to 39 with alopecia areata. Some clones in this sample may be carry-over from other donors' samples. The chain combines TRBV2 with TRBJ1-4, with a weak D call TRBD1 (5 bases). CDR3 bases: TGTGCCAGCAGCGTCGGGGGGTTGACTAATGAAAAACTGTTTTTT. This sequence encodes CASSVGGLTNEKLFF.